A selection of T cell receptor beta chains follows, all from one sample in a study of cytomegalovirus exposure and HLA in healthy donors. TCRdb's table, derived via immunoSEQ multiplex PCR, lists solely in-frame clones and lacks some. The sample includes about 190,000 clones, roughly 80% of them seen just once. Sequenced sample: PBMCs. These TCRs come from a woman aged 18-35 years in good health and CMV-seronegative. Each CDR3 is given with its conserved first and last residue. D genes are given only for firm matches. Only some rows state a clone size, as once, few, many or a class for expanded clones.

abundance	len	v_gene	d_gene	j_gene	CDR3aa	CDR3nt
-	15	TRBV5-1	TRBD1	TRBJ2-5	CASSRTGGDGETQYF	TGCGCCAGCAGCAGAACAGGGGGAGACGGGGAGACCCAGTACTTC
-	13	TRBV10-3	-	TRBJ2-7	CAINERAWGEQYF	TGTGCCATCAACGAGCGGGCCTGGGGGGAGCAGTACTTC
few	15	TRBV28	-	TRBJ1-3	CASSYRQLSGNTIYF	TGTGCCAGCAGTTACCGACAGCTCTCTGGAAACACCATATATTTT
-	13	TRBV7-3	-	TRBJ1-5	CASSLGRQQPQHF	TGTGCCAGCAGCCTGGGGCGCCAACAGCCCCAGCATTTT
-	13	TRBV28	TRBD1	TRBJ2-7	CASSFQGVYEQYF	TGTGCCAGCAGTTTTCAGGGGGTCTACGAGCAGTACTTC
once	15	TRBV10-2	-	TRBJ1-4	CASSESLAGWEKLFF	TGCGCCAGCAGTGAGTCTTTGGCAGGGTGGGAAAAACTGTTTTTT
-	15	TRBV7-3	-	TRBJ2-2	CASSLELQGPGELFF	TGTGCCAGCAGCTTAGAACTTCAGGGGCCCGGGGAGCTGTTTTTT
-	16	TRBV19	TRBD1	TRBJ2-2	CASSIGTGLNTGELFF	TGTGCCAGTAGTATAGGGACAGGACTGAACACCGGGGAGCTGTTTTTT
-	14	TRBV27	-	TRBJ1-2	CASSPDKGVYGYTF	TGTGCCAGCAGTCCCGACAAGGGAGTCTATGGCTACACCTTC
once	13	TRBV6-5	TRBD1	TRBJ2-5	CASSRQGLETQYF	TGTGCCAGCAGTCGACAGGGTTTAGAGACCCAGTACTTC
few	15	TRBV11-3	-	TRBJ2-5	CASSSTRDSTETQYF	TGTGCCAGCAGCTCGACCCGGGACTCCACAGAGACCCAGTACTTC
-	15	TRBV2	-	TRBJ2-7	CASSERDTPAYEQYF	TGTGCCAGCAGTGAGAGAGACACCCCTGCCTACGAGCAGTACTTC
-	14	TRBV7-6	-	TRBJ1-1	CASSPLSLSTEAFF	TGTGCCAGCAGCCCTTTAAGCTTGAGCACTGAAGCTTTCTTT
-	13	TRBV25-1	-	TRBJ1-2	CASRTGKRSGYTF	TGTGCCAGCAGAACAGGGAAGAGAAGTGGCTACACCTTC